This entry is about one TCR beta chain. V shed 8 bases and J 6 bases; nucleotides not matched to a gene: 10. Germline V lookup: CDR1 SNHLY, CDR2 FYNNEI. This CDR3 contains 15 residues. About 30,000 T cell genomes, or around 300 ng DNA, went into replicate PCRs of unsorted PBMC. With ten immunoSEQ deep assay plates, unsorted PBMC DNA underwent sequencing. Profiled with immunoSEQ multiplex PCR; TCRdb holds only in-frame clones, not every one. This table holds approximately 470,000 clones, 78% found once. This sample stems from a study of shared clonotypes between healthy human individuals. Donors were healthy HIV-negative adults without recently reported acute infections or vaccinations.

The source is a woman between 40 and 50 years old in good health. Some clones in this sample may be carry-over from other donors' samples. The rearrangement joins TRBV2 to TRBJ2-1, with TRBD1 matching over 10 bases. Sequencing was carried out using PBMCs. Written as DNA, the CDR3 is TGTGCCAGCGCTCTCGGGACAGGGGTTGGCAATGAGCAGTTCTTC. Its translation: CASALGTGVGNEQFF.